The 8 T cell receptor beta chains presented below share a single source sample, sequenced in a study of shared clonotypes between healthy human individuals. The table came from immunoSEQ multiplex PCR; TCRdb's copy has only in-frame clones and leaves some out. The table includes about 1 million clones, about 77% detected once. Sequenced sample: memory CD4+ T cells sorted from blood. The subset is: CD45RA-negative fraction. These receptor sequences come from a young man in good health.

The chain couples TRBV5-1 to TRBJ2-5; 7 nucleotides align to TRBD2. Per germline, CDR1 SGHRS and CDR2 YFSETQ. The CDR3 runs to 16 residues. Losses at the gene ends were 0 bases for V and 1 base for J; bases not matched to a gene: 6. The CDR3 reads CASSLGPSGVQETQYF. The DNA for the CDR3 is TGCGCCAGCAGCTTGGGCCCTAGCGGAGTCCAAGAGACCCAGTACTTC.

The chain employs TRBV5-1 and TRBJ2-2; D unresolved. Germline CDR1 reads SGHRS; CDR2 reads YFSETQ. Trimming took 7 bases from V and 3 from J, leaving 13 bases between them. The CDR3 has 14 residues. The CDR3 loop is CASSPDLDTGELFF. For the CDR3, the DNA is TGCGCCAGCTCCCCAGACCTAGACACCGGGGAGCTGTTTTTT.

The genes are TRBV15 and TRBJ2-3; TRBD2 aligns across 9 bases. CDR1 and CDR2 (germline): LNHNV, YYDKDF (reference sequence). The CDR3 is 16 amino acids. With V trimmed by 5 bases and J by 6 bases, 12 bases remained unmatched. CDR3 loop: CATSGIAGVTRDTQYF. For the CDR3, the DNA is TGTGCCACCAGCGGAATAGCGGGAGTCACTCGGGATACGCAGTATTTT. Full variable domain (rest looked up from reference TRBV15 and TRBJ2-3): DAMVIQNPRYQVTQFGKPVTLSCSQTLNHNVMYWYQQKSSQAPKLLFHYYDKDFNNEADTPDNFQSRRPNTSFCFLDIRSPGLGDTAMYLCATSGIAGVTRDTQYFGPGTRLTVL.

V is TRBV20-1 and J is TRBJ2-1, with D unresolved. V lost 3 bases and J lost 8, with 8 bases in between. Germline loops: CDR1 DFQATT, CDR2 SNEGSKA (reference sequence). This CDR3 is 11 amino acids long. The CDR3 is CSASLRDEQFF. CDR3 bases: TGCAGTGCTAGTCTCCGCGATGAGCAGTTCTTC.

The rearrangement uses TRBV25-1 and TRBJ1-3; D ambiguous. The CDR3 is 14 residues long. Germline values: CDR1 MGHDK, CDR2 SYGVNS. Trimming took 7 bases from V and 3 from J, leaving 13 bases between them. CDR3 bases: TGTGCCAGCACTGGACTCGGAGGTGGAAACACCATATATTTT. The encoded protein is CASTGLGGGNTIYF. Using reference TRBV25-1 and TRBJ1-3 for the parts outside the CDR3, the full variable domain is EADIYQTPRYLVIGTGKKITLECSQTMGHDKMYWYQQDPGMELHLIHYSYGVNSTEKGDLSSESTVSRIRTEHFPLTLESARPSHTSQYLCASTGLGGGNTIYFGEGSWLTVV.

The chain combines TRBV13 with TRBJ2-7; 10 bases line up with TRBD2. Germline lookup yields CDR1 PRHDT and CDR2 FYEKMQ (reference sequence). The CDR3 totals 16 residues. The junction had 5 bases not matched to a gene; V was cut back by 3 bases and J by 0 bases. In nucleotides, the CDR3 is TGTGCCAGCAGCTTTCGGAGCGGGGGGGGCTCCTACGAGCAGTACTTC. This encodes CASSFRSGGGSYEQYF.

The genes are TRBV9 and TRBJ2-1; 8 bases are a match to TRBD1. The CDR3 loop spans 15 amino acids. Germline values: CDR1 SGDLS, CDR2 YYNGEE. The ends lost 0 bases at V and 10 bases at J; junction bases unmatched: 9. The chain's CDR3 is CASSVEPGTGQEQFF. In DNA, the CDR3 is TGTGCCAGCAGCGTAGAACCTGGGACAGGTCAAGAGCAGTTCTTC. Variable domain in full (rest from reference TRBV9 and TRBJ2-1): DSGVTQTPKHLITATGQRVTLRCSPRSGDLSVYWYQQSLDQGLQFLIQYYNGEERAKGNILERFSAQQFPDLHSELNLSSLELGDSALYFCASSVEPGTGQEQFFGPGTRLTVL.

This chain connects TRBV6-1 to TRBJ2-7; D ambiguous. CDR1 is MNHNS, CDR2 SASEGT, per germline. V lost 7 bases, J lost 3 bases, and 10 bases lay in between. The CDR3 is 12 amino acids. CDR3 sequence: CASTFKGYEQYF. In DNA, the CDR3 is TGTGCCAGCACCTTTAAGGGCTACGAGCAGTACTTC.